This TCR beta chain was identified during a study of CD8 T cells in ankylosing spondylitis. A note on this clonotype: The antigen is unknown.

The CDR3 runs 16 residues. Germline loops: CDR1 SEHNR, CDR2 FQNEAQ (reference sequence). The V end was cut by 3 bases, the J end by 1 base, with 14 bases between. A quantitative 5'-RACE method, one with molecular barcodes, was used to make TCR beta libraries. TCRdb reanalysed the 5' RACE reads using MiXCR and keeps one entry per CDR3 protein. Of fewer than 400,000 distinct CDR3 sequences in the sample, approximately 20% were seen once. Study-wide findings and caveats: The study identified a TCR beta motif of several highly homologous variants that appeared characteristic of ankylosing spondylitis blood. There was reportedly significant enrichment of clones that were disease-linked in matched ankylosing spondylitis synovial fluid.

The receptor's source is a male donor with ankylosing spondylitis. V and J are TRBV7-9 and TRBJ2-3; D remains ambiguous. What was sequenced was blood, either unsorted or a sorted T cell fraction (not recorded which). The CDR3 DNA reads TGTGCCAGCAGCTTCGATTCGGGTTCCCGCACAGATACGCAGTATTTT. Translated, it gives CASSFDSGSRTDTQYF. The full variable domain, in which reference TRBV7-9 and TRBJ2-3 provide the parts outside the CDR3, is DTGVSQNPRHKITKRGQNVTFRCDPISEHNRLYWYRQTLGQGPEFLTYFQNEAQLEKSRLLSDRFSAERPKGSFSTLEIQRTEQGDSAMYLCASSFDSGSRTDTQYFGPGTRLTVL.